Here is one T cell receptor (beta chain) with its context. Sequenced by immunoSEQ multiplex PCR; TCRdb stores in-frame clones only, minus some. The repertoire has approximately 70,000 clones, 85% to 95% of them found once; the top ten carry 0.43%. V was trimmed by 5 bases and J by 2 bases, leaving 7 bases between them. This CDR3 contains 12 residues. Germline lookup yields CDR1 SGHTA and CDR2 FQGNSA. The data stem from a study of T cell changes during pregnancy in multiple sclerosis. The sample here was CD4+ T cells from peripheral blood mononuclear cells, taken before pregnancy. The chain is built from TRBV7-2 and TRBJ2-7, with D unclear. The sequence was obtained from a female donor with multiple sclerosis, enrolled in a pregnancy study. This CDR3 reads CASSTSPYEQYF. CDR3 nucleotide sequence: TGTGCCAGCAGCACCAGTCCCTACGAGCAGTACTTC.